A selection of T cell receptor beta chains follows, all from one sample in a study of blood T cell repertoires in COVID-19. Some clones are missing from TCRdb's copy, which holds only in-frame ones; the method was immunoSEQ multiplex PCR. Of approximately 260,000 clones detected, over 75% appear once; the ten largest clones hold around 2%. Sequenced sample: peripheral blood. Every receptor here comes from a middle-aged woman who had recovered from COVID-19. Both conserved end residues are part of each CDR3. The D gene is left open where the match is weak. Some rows have no size entry. The others give once, few or many, or a class for an expanded clone.

d_call	clone_size	v_call	cdr3_length	j_call	cdr3_aa	cdr3_nt
NA	NA	TRBV27	15	TRBJ2-7	CASSLRWGVRNEQYF	TGTGCCAGCAGCCTGCGTTGGGGGGTTAGGAACGAGCAGTACTTC
NA	few	TRBV6-2/TRBV6-3	12	TRBJ2-7	CASSYWGDEQYF	TGTGCCAGCAGTTACTGGGGGGACGAGCAGTACTTC
TRBD2	NA	TRBV6-1	18	TRBJ2-3	CASSEAWLAGFSTDTQYF	TGTGCCAGCAGTGAAGCTTGGCTAGCGGGATTCAGCACAGATACGCAGTATTTT
NA	NA	TRBV19	17	TRBJ1-3	CASSMSRVRGRGNTIYF	TGTGCCAGTAGTATGTCCAGGGTTCGGGGGAGAGGAAACACCATATATTTT
NA	NA	TRBV19	13	TRBJ1-5	CASSIDRWSPQHF	TGTGCCAGTAGTATAGATAGATGGAGTCCCCAGCATTTT
TRBD2	NA	TRBV28	13	TRBJ2-1	CASRGGGAPEQFF	TGTGCCAGTCGGGGGGGCGGGGCCCCTGAGCAGTTCTTC
NA	NA	TRBV6-2/TRBV6-3	16	TRBJ1-5	CASSSSRQYSNQPQHF	TGTGCCAGCAGTTCCTCGAGACAGTATAGCAATCAGCCCCAGCATTTT
NA	NA	TRBV7-8	16	TRBJ2-2	CASSLKRFENTGELFF	TGTGCCAGCAGCTTAAAGAGGTTTGAGAACACCGGGGAGCTGTTTTTT
NA	NA	TRBV28	14	TRBJ2-2	CASKSADSTGELFF	TGTGCCAGCAAAAGTGCGGACAGCACCGGGGAGCTGTTTTTT
TRBD1	NA	TRBV30	16	TRBJ1-4	CAWSVQGAMLFEKLFF	TGTGCCTGGAGTGTGCAGGGGGCAATGTTGTTTGAAAAACTGTTTTTT
TRBD1	once	TRBV2	14	TRBJ2-7	CASSVGWTGVGQYF	TGTGCCAGCAGCGTGGGTTGGACAGGGGTGGGGCAGTACTTC
TRBD1	NA	TRBV5-3	17	TRBJ2-5	CARIIRQGHPTQETQYF	TGTGCCAGAATCATCAGACAGGGCCACCCCACCCAAGAGACCCAGTACTTC
NA	NA	TRBV2	14	TRBJ2-7	CASRDSLRAYEQYF	TGTGCCAGCAGAGATTCCTTGAGGGCCTACGAGCAGTACTTC
TRBD1	once	TRBV27	13	TRBJ1-2	CASRPGQGYGYTF	TGTGCCAGCCGACCGGGACAGGGCTATGGCTACACCTTC
TRBD1	NA	TRBV5-4	16	TRBJ2-3	CASSRRDRSRPDTQYF	TGTGCCAGCAGTCGACGGGACAGGTCTCGCCCAGATACGCAGTATTTT
NA	NA	TRBV3-1/TRBV3-2	13	TRBJ2-7	CASSQDRGYEQYF	TGTGCCAGCAGCCAAGATAGGGGCTACGAGCAGTACTTC
TRBD1	once	TRBV7-6	15	TRBJ2-7	CASSPSGQGSYEQYF	TGTGCCAGCAGCCCTTCGGGACAGGGTTCCTACGAGCAGTACTTC
TRBD1	NA	TRBV5-1	15	TRBJ2-7	CASSDRDRGPYEQYF	TGCGCCAGCAGCGACCGGGACAGGGGCCCCTACGAGCAGTACTTC
NA	once	TRBV18	15	TRBJ1-2	CASSPTDSSPYGYTF	TGTGCCAGCTCACCTACAGACAGTTCCCCCTATGGCTACACCTTC
TRBD1	once	TRBV28	14	TRBJ1-2	CASSSRDRNYGYTF	TGTGCCAGCAGTTCCCGGGACAGGAACTATGGCTACACCTTC
TRBD2	NA	TRBV5-1	15	TRBJ2-7	CASSPTSGDTYEQYF	TGCGCCAGCAGCCCGACTAGCGGGGACACCTACGAGCAGTACTTC
TRBD1	NA	TRBV2	14	TRBJ1-2	CASSAQTGNYGYTF	TGTGCCAGCAGCGCCCAGACAGGGAACTATGGCTACACCTTC
TRBD2	NA	TRBV19	15	TRBJ2-7	CASRLAGGSSYEQYF	TGTGCCAGTAGGCTAGCGGGAGGGAGCTCCTACGAGCAGTACTTC
NA	NA	TRBV6-6	13	TRBJ1-5	CASSGQQNQPQHF	TGTGCCAGCAGTGGACAGCAGAATCAGCCCCAGCATTTT
NA	NA	TRBV7-9	17	TRBJ2-2	CASSLAVQPPNPGELFF	TGTGCCAGCAGCTTAGCGGTACAACCGCCGAACCCCGGGGAGCTGTTTTTT
NA	NA	TRBV28	13	TRBJ2-7	CASSLSTGGEQYF	TGTGCCAGCAGTTTATCCACCGGGGGCGAGCAGTACTTC
NA	NA	TRBV30	13	TRBJ1-4	CAWSVGGGEKLFF	TGTGCCTGGAGTGTCGGGGGGGGTGAAAAACTGTTTTTT
NA	once	TRBV15	16	TRBJ1-2	CATSRYRTGGNYGYTF	TGTGCCACCAGCAGATATCGGACTGGGGGGAACTATGGCTACACCTTC
TRBD1	NA	TRBV6-2/TRBV6-3	14	TRBJ1-4	CASSNPGQGEKLFF	TGTGCCAGCAGTAACCCTGGACAGGGGGAAAAACTGTTTTTT
NA	NA	TRBV27	14	TRBJ1-1	CASSNRERNTEAFF	TGTGCCAGCAGTAACCGAGAGAGGAACACTGAAGCTTTCTTT
NA	NA	TRBV11-2	14	TRBJ2-7	CASSLFGGREEQYF	TGTGCCAGCAGCTTATTCGGGGGGCGAGAAGAGCAGTACTTC
TRBD1	NA	TRBV27	16	TRBJ1-6	CASSPYTRGYGSPLHF	TGTGCCAGCAGTCCCTACACCAGGGGGTACGGTTCACCCCTCCACTTT
TRBD1	NA	TRBV10-3	13	TRBJ1-6	CATLGQGGSPLHF	TGTGCCACCCTCGGACAGGGGGGTTCACCCCTCCACTTT
TRBD1	NA	TRBV7-8	12	TRBJ2-7	CASSRTGFEQYF	TGTGCCAGCAGCCGGACAGGGTTCGAGCAGTACTTC
TRBD1	NA	TRBV6-6	20	TRBJ2-6	CASSLDPETDRLAGANVLTF	TGTGCCAGCAGTCTAGACCCAGAGACGGACAGGTTGGCTGGGGCCAACGTCCTGACTTTC
TRBD1	NA	TRBV18	21	TRBJ2-7	CASSPYRRPKLEGQGASEQYF	TGTGCCAGCTCACCATACCGGCGCCCCAAACTCGAGGGACAGGGGGCGAGCGAGCAGTACTTC